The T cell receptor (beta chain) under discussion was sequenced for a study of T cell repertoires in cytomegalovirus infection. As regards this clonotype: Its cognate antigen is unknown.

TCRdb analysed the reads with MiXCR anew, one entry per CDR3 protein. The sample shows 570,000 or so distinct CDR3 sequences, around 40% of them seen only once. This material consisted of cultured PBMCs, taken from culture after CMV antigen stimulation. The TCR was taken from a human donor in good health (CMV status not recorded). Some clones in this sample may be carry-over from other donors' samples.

The CDR3 DNA is TGTGCCAGCAGTTACTCTGGGGGGTCAGAAGCTTTCTTT. Translating it yields CASSYSGGSEAFF. The genes are TRBV6-6 and TRBJ1-1; TRBD1 might be the D (5 bases). V was cut by 0 bases and J by 8 bases, with 10 bases left in between. The germline gives CDR1 MNHNY, CDR2 SVGAGI (reference sequence). This CDR3 spans 13 amino acids.